This is a list of T cell receptor beta chains from one sample in a study of blood T cell repertoires in COVID-19. The protocol was immunoSEQ multiplex PCR, while the TCRdb copy is restricted to in-frame clones and leaves out a portion. The data show around 130,000 clones, approximately 77% seen once. Sequenced: peripheral blood. These receptors all stem from a human donor in a cohort sampled during active COVID-19. The CDR3 runs from the conserved cysteine through the conserved F or W. The D gene is left open where the match is weak. Some rows have no size entry. The others give once, few or many, or a class for an expanded clone.

TRBJ2-7,few,TRBD1,TRBV5-1,TGCGCCAGCAGCTTGCACAGGGGGACCTACGAGCAGTACTTC,CASSLHRGTYEQYF
TRBJ1-5,.,TRBD1,TRBV10-3,TGTGCCATCAGTGCGGACAGGGTCAATCAGCCCCAGCATTTT,CAISADRVNQPQHF
TRBJ2-7,.,TRBD1,TRBV28,TGTGCCAGCAGTGATCCGGGACAGGGTAACTCCTACGAGCAGTACTTC,CASSDPGQGNSYEQYF
TRBJ2-7,.,TRBD2,TRBV13,TGTGCCAGCAGCCTTACCGGGACTAGCGGTTACTACGAGCAGTACTTC,CASSLTGTSGYYEQYF
TRBJ1-1,.,TRBD1,TRBV24-1,TGTGCCACCAGTGAACACAGGGGGCTCAAGGTGAACACTGAAGCTTTCTTT,CATSEHRGLKVNTEAFF
TRBJ1-1,.,.,TRBV19,TGTGCCAGTAGTAACAGGGACACTGAAGCTTTCTTT,CASSNRDTEAFF
TRBJ2-2,.,TRBD2,TRBV10-3,TGTGCCATCAGGCTAGCGGGTGACACCGGGGAGCTGTTTTTT,CAIRLAGDTGELFF
TRBJ1-6,.,.,TRBV29-1,TGCAGCGTTGTTTGGGGAATCCCGGACACCCACTTT,CSVVWGIPDTHF
TRBJ2-6,.,TRBD1,TRBV2,TGTGCCAGCACCGGGACAGGCTCTGGGGCCAACGTCCTGACTTTC,CASTGTGSGANVLTF
TRBJ2-1,.,TRBD1,TRBV5-6,TGTGCCAGCAGCTTGGAGGGACAGGGAATCTACAATGAGCAGTTCTTC,CASSLEGQGIYNEQFF
TRBJ2-7,.,.,TRBV12-3/TRBV12-4,TGTGCCAGCAGTTGGGGCGCCGAGCAGTACTTC,CASSWGAEQYF
TRBJ2-1,.,TRBD2,TRBV24-1,TGTGCCACCAGTGAGGGAGGGAACAATGAGCAGTTCTTC,CATSEGGNNEQFF
TRBJ2-7,.,TRBD2,TRBV2,TGTGCCAGCAGTGGCTCCGGGGAAATAGCGGGGGCCGACTACGAGCAGTACTTC,CASSGSGEIAGADYEQYF
TRBJ2-7,.,.,TRBV28,TGTGCCAGCAGTCGACCGGACAGAGACTCCTACGAGCAGTACTTC,CASSRPDRDSYEQYF
TRBJ2-7,.,TRBD1,TRBV5-1,TGCGCCAGCAGCTTGGCAGGGGGCACCCACGAGCAGTACTTC,CASSLAGGTHEQYF
TRBJ2-7,once,TRBD2,TRBV6-1,TGTGCCAGCAGTGACATTTGGAGGGCGGGAGGAAGATACGAGCAGTACTTC,CASSDIWRAGGRYEQYF
TRBJ2-1,.,TRBD1,TRBV4-1,TGCGCCAGCAGCCACACAGGGGGCTCCTACAATGAGCAGTTCTTC,CASSHTGGSYNEQFF
TRBJ1-2,.,.,TRBV5-1,TGCGCCAGCAGCACTACGGCAGTATATGGCTACACCTTC,CASSTTAVYGYTF
TRBJ2-5,.,TRBD1,TRBV5-1,TGCGCCAGCAGCTTGCCCGGACAGGGGAGAGAGACCCAGTACTTC,CASSLPGQGRETQYF
TRBJ1-1,few,.,TRBV19,TGTGCCAGTAGTATAACCAGGGGTGAAGCTTTCTTT,CASSITRGEAFF
TRBJ1-1,few,.,TRBV2,TGTGCCAGCTACCGGACAGTGGACACTGAAGCTTTCTTT,CASYRTVDTEAFF
TRBJ2-3,few,TRBD2,TRBV5-4,TGTGCCAGCAGCCCGGGGACTAGCGGGAGAACAGATACGCAGTATTTT,CASSPGTSGRTDTQYF
TRBJ1-6,few,.,TRBV19,TGTGCCAGTAATCCGACGGGGAGTAATTCACCCCTCCACTTT,CASNPTGSNSPLHF
TRBJ1-5,.,TRBD1,TRBV5-1,TGCGCCAGCAGCCTGGGGACAGAGAATCAGCCCCAGCATTTT,CASSLGTENQPQHF
TRBJ1-4,.,.,TRBV11-3,TGTGCCAGCAGCTTAGGGGCCGCAACTAATGAAAAACTGTTTTTT,CASSLGAATNEKLFF
TRBJ1-2,.,.,TRBV27,TGTGCCAGCAGTTTCGACAGGAGCTATGGCTACACCTTC,CASSFDRSYGYTF
TRBJ2-7,.,TRBD2,TRBV3-1/TRBV3-2,TGTGCTAGCAGCCTGATTAGCGGGAGTAATGGCGAGCAGTACTTC,CASSLISGSNGEQYF
TRBJ1-2,.,TRBD1,TRBV5-4,TGTGCCAGCAGCTTTTACGGGACAGCCTATGGCTACACCTTC,CASSFYGTAYGYTF
TRBJ2-2,.,.,TRBV4-2,TGTGCCAGCAGCCATACAGGGATGGAGCTGTTTTTT,CASSHTGMELFF
TRBJ2-7,.,.,TRBV20-1,TGCAGTGTCGGCGGGACCTACGAGCAGTACTTC,CSVGGTYEQYF
TRBJ1-1,.,.,TRBV18,TGTGCCAGCTCACCAAACAATATCGTAATGAACACTGAAGCTTTCTTT,CASSPNNIVMNTEAFF